This T cell receptor (beta chain) was identified during a study of shared clonotypes between healthy human individuals (dated by TCRdb to about 2020). Study-wide context: Three men and a couple of women, aged 18 to 49 years, made up the cohort. Per donor, three plates each were used for CD4 naive and CD4 memory, two for CD8 naive, and one for CD8 memory. To estimate repertoire size and how much clonotype sharing occurs between individuals, the study deeply sequenced the blood TCR repertoires of about five healthy adults. Libraries were prepared and TCR repertoires were sequenced by different laboratories using diverse techniques, in order to increase sequencing depth and limit assay-specific biases. Leukapheresis yielded between about 0.85 and 10 billion PBMCs per donor.

V was cut back by 1 base and J by 2 bases, leaving a gap of 8 bases between them. Reading the germline V gene gives CDR1 SNHLY and CDR2 FYNNEI. The CDR3 runs 14 amino acids, cysteine and phenylalanine included. The sequence is cut down to CDR3 DNA, 42 bases in frame from base 1. For the CD8 naive samples, CD45RO-negative cells were positively selected for CCR7, yielding a CD45RA+CCR7+ population from which TemRA cells were excluded. The donors were healthy, HIV-negative adults who had no recently reported acute infections or vaccinations. Only Caucasian adults living in Nashville, Tennessee, USA were represented among the donors. Blood was collected by leukapheresis, and PBMCs were isolated by Ficoll-Histopaque density gradient centrifugation and then cryopreserved in liquid nitrogen vapor phase. Analytical flow cytometry was used to check the purity and quantity of every magnetically sorted T cell population. Genomic DNA was isolated from every sorted fraction and measured by UV absorbance on a Nanodrop 2000c.

TCR CDR3 regions were amplified from genomic DNA by multiplex PCR using the deep immunoSEQ assay. For each cell subset, the extracted genomic DNA was distributed evenly across all wells of several immunoSEQ 96-well plates, and each plate served as one replicate. For sorted subsets, each replicate PCR was loaded with about 0.2 ug genomic DNA, equivalent to about 30,000 T cell genomes. Purified libraries were measured with a Qubit 3.0 fluorometer, size-checked on a Bioanalyzer 2100, and measured again with the KAPA Library Quantification kit. A separate single-read 150-cycle Illumina NextSeq 550 flow cell was used to sequence each immunoSEQ 96-well plate. The original pipeline was this. Because the immunoSEQ output included only junctional sequences and no quality scores, the filtering could not be the same as the filtering used for full-length reads. To assign V/J genes and CDR3, sequences were annotated against IMGT germline references using PyIR, a Python wrapper for IgBLAST v1.9. Reads were filtered out if the reads had weak V/J assignments (E-value above 1e-6), no CDR3, stop codons, out-of-frame junctions, or ambiguous translated residues. V3J clonotypes were defined by identical inferred V gene, J gene, and CDR3 amino acid sequence. Percentage overlap between repertoires was computed as shared unique clonotypes divided by the size of the smaller repertoire. RTK rarefaction, the Chao1 estimator, and Recon v2.1 estimates of unobserved clonotypes were used to assess repertoire richness. OLGA was used to compute generation probabilities for all TCRbeta clonotypes that the gDNA method yielded from a handful of donors. TCRdb stores this immuneACCESS table with in-frame sequences only. Part of the clones is absent; in the studies checked, under half of the shortfall reflects unresolved V genes, and no reason is known for the rest. The V and J calls and clone size come from that table; D and trimming were worked out from the DNA. The sample records 2 million or so clones, roughly 95% of which are singletons. The leading ten clones occupy around 1.1% of the sample.

Here is what the overall study found, with its caveats: Across several donors, approximately 5% of naive CD4, roughly 3.3% of naive CD8, around 2.5% of memory CD4, and about 0.4% of memory CD8 clonotypes were shared. Compared with non-shared clonotypes, the clonotypes found in all four sorted-subset donors had higher generation probabilities. Only blood was sampled, and tissue TCR repertoires likely differ from those in blood. Naive subsets generally had larger estimated clonotype richness than memory subsets did. Pairwise subsampling led to the expectation that sequencing depth would affect the degree of clonotype sharing among donors. Because the study included only a small number of donors, the genetic and exposure-history diversity represented was limited. Incomplete sequencing was indicated by rarefaction of sorted-subset datasets, despite the large sequencing depth.

The sample holds a few counts of this clone. Its recognized antigen is unknown. Base qualities are not recorded, but no much larger clone differs from it by a single base. Sequenced sample: naive CD8+ T cells sorted from blood. What this sample's cell subset or site label stands for: CD45RA+CCR7+. This TCR derives from a man between 18 and 29 years old in good health. The chain is encoded by TRBV2 joined to TRBJ1-2; the D gene is not confidently resolved. The sequenced DNA: TGTGCCAGCAGTGAAGAACAGAGAAACTATGGCTACACCTTC. Its protein is CASSEEQRNYGYTF.